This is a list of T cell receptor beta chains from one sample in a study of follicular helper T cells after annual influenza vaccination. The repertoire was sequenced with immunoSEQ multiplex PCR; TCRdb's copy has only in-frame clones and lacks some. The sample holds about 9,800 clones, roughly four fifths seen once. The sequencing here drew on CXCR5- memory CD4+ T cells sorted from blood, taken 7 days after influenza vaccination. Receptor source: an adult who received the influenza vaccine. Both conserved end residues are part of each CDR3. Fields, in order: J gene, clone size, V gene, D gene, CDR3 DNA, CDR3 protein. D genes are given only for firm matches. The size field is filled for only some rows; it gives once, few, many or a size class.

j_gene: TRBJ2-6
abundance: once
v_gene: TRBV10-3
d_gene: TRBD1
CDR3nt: TGTGCCATCAGTTCACGGGACAGGGAATCTGGGGCCAACGTCCTGACTTTC
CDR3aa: CAISSRDRESGANVLTF

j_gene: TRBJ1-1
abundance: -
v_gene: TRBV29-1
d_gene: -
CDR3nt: TGCAGCGTTGATCGGCAGAACACTGAAGCTTTCTTT
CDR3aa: CSVDRQNTEAFF

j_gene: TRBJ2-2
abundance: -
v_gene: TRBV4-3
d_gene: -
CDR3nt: TGCGCCAGCAGCCAACAGGGTTTAAAAACCGGGGAGCTGTTTTTT
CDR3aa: CASSQQGLKTGELFF

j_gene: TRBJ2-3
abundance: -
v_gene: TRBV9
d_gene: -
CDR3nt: TGTGCCAGCAGCGTAGGCGGGCCAGCGGATACGCAGTATTTT
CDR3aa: CASSVGGPADTQYF

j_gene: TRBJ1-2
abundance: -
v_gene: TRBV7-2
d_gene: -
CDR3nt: TGTGCCAGCAGCTTAGTCCGGACAGCCAACTATGGCTACACCTTC
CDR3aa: CASSLVRTANYGYTF

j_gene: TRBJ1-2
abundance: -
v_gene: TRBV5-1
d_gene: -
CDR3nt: TGCGCCAGCAGGGCGGGGGCCTATGGCTACACCTTC
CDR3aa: CASRAGAYGYTF

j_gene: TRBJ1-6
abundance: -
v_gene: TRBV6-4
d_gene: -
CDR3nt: TGTGCCAGCAGAAGGGAAGGGGGGGCCGGGACACCCCTCCACTTT
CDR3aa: CASRREGGAGTPLHF

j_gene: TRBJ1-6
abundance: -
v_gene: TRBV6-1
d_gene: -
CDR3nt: TGTGCCAGTTCGGGGGGGGCCTATAATTCACCCCTCCACTTT
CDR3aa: CASSGGAYNSPLHF

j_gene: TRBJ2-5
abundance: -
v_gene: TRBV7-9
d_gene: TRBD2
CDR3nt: TGTGCCAGCAGCTTAGGACTAGCGGGGGGTCAAGAGACCCAGTACTTC
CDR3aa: CASSLGLAGGQETQYF

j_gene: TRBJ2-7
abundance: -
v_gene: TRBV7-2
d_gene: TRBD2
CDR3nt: TGTGCCAGCAGCTTAGTATCCAGCGGGACTAGCATCTACGAGCAGTACTTC
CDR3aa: CASSLVSSGTSIYEQYF

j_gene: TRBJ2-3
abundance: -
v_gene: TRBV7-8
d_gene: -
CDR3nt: TGTGCCAGCTCGAAGAACACAGATACGCAGTATTTT
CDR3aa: CASSKNTDTQYF

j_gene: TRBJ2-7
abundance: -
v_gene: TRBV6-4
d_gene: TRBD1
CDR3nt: TGTGCCAGCAGTGAGTATCCGGGACAGGGTACCTACGAGCAGTACTTC
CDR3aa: CASSEYPGQGTYEQYF

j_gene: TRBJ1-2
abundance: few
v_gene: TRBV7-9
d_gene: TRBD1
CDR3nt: TGTGCCAGCAATTTGCAGGGGGCGAGTGGCTACACCTTC
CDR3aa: CASNLQGASGYTF

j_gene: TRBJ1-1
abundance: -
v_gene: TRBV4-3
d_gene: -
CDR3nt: TGCGCCAGCAGCCAAGTCCCCTTGGCTCTCACTGAAGCTTTCTTT
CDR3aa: CASSQVPLALTEAFF

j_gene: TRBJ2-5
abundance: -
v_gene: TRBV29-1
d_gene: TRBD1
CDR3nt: TGCAGCGTTGCCCAAGGGGGCGCGATTACGCAGTACTTC
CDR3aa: CSVAQGGAITQYF

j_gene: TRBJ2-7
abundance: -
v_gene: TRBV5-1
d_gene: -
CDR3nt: TGCGCCAGCAGGAGGACGGGGGTCAAGCAGTACTTC
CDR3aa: CASRRTGVKQYF

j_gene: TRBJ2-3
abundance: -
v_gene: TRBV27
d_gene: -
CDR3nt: TGTGCCAGCCGTCTGGGCAGTCTGCTAGTTGGCACAGATACGCAGTATTTT
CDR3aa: CASRLGSLLVGTDTQYF

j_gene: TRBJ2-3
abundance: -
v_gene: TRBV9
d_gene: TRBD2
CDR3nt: TGTGCCAGCAGCGTAGCTACACTAGCGGGGGATACGCAGTATTTT
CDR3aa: CASSVATLAGDTQYF

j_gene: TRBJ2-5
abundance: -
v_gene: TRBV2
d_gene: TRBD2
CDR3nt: TGTGCCAGCAGTAGCGGGGGCGAGACCCAGTACTTC
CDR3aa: CASSSGGETQYF

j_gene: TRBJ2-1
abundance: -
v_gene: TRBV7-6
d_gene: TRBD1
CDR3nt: TGTGCCAGCAGCTTAGGAATTCGACAGGGCCCCGGCAATGAGCAGTTCTTC
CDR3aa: CASSLGIRQGPGNEQFF

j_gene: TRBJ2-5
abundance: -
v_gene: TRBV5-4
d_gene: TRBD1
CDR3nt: TGTGCCAGCAGCACGCGGGACAGGGGGGACTGGACCCAGTACTTC
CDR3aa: CASSTRDRGDWTQYF

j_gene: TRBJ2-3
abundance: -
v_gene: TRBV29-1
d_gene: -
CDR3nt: TGCACTGCGGGTGGCGGGGAGGTTACAGATACGCAGTATTTT
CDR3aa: CTAGGGEVTDTQYF

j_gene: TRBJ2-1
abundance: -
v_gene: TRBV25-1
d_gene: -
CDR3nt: TGTGCCAGCAGTGAATTAGGGGGGCAAAGCAATGAGCAGTTCTTC
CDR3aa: CASSELGGQSNEQFF

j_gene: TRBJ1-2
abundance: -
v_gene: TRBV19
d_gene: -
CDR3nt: TGTGCCAGTACCACAGGGTACGATGGCTACACCTTC
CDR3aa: CASTTGYDGYTF

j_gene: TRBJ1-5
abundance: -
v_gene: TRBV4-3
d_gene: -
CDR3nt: TGCGCCAGCAGCCAAGATCAGAATCAGCCCCAGCATTTT
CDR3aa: CASSQDQNQPQHF

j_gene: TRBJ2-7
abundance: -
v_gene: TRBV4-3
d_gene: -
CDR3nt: TGCGCCAGCAGCCAAGAGTCGGCGGGTCGATCCTACGAGCAGTACTTC
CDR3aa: CASSQESAGRSYEQYF

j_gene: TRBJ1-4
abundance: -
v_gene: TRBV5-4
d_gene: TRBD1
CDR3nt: TGTGCCAGCAGCATCGGGACAGGGGGAACGAGTAATGAAAAACTGTTTTTT
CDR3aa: CASSIGTGGTSNEKLFF

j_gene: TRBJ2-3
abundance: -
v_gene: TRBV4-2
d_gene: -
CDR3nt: TGTGCCAGCAGCCAAGATGAGGGTCGGGGGTTGGATACGCAGTATTTT
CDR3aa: CASSQDEGRGLDTQYF

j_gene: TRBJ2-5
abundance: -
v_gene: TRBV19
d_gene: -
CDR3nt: TGTGCCAGTAGTTCCCGACGGGGGAATGTGGGGGGAGAGACCCAGTACTTC
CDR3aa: CASSSRRGNVGGETQYF

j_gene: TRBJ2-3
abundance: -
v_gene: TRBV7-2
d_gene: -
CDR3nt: TGTGCCAGCAGCTCCTCCACAGGGTTCAGTGATACGCAGTATTTT
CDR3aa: CASSSSTGFSDTQYF

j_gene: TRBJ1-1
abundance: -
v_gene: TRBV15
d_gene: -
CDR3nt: TGTGCCACCAGCAGAGTTGTGACGGGGTTCACTGAAGCTTTCTTT
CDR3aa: CATSRVVTGFTEAFF

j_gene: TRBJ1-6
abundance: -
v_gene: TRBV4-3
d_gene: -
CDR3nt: TGCGCCAGCAGCCAAGATTCGCGGGGCCTTAATTCACCCCTCCACTTT
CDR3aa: CASSQDSRGLNSPLHF

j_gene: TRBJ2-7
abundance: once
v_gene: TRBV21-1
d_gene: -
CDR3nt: TGTGCCAGCAGTCTGACGGTAGCTACACTGTTAGACGAGCAGTACTTC
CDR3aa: CASSLTVATLLDEQYF

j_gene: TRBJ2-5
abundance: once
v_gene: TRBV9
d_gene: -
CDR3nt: TGTGCCAGCAGCGTGGGCGGACTGAAAGAGACCCAGTACTTC
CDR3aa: CASSVGGLKETQYF

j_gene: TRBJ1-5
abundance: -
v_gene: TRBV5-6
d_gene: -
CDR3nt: TGTGCCAGCAGCTTGGGACAGTCTAGCAATCAGCCCCAGCATTTT
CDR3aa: CASSLGQSSNQPQHF

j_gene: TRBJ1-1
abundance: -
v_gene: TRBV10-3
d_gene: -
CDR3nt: TGTGCCATCAGTGAGTCGAGACAGTCGAGGACTGAAGCTTTCTTT
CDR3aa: CAISESRQSRTEAFF

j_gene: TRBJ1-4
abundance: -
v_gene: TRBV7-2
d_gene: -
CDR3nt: TGTGCCAGCAGCTTAGCCACCGGACAGTGGGAAAAACTGTTTTTT
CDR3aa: CASSLATGQWEKLFF

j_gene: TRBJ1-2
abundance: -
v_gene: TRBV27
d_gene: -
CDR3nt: TGTGCCAGCAGTTTAAGGGGGGGAGGGGCGGCCAACTATGGCTACACCTTC
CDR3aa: CASSLRGGGAANYGYTF

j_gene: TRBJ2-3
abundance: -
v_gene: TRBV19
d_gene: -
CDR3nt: TGTGCCAGTAGTATAGATCGTGCAGGGGGGATGAGCACAGATACGCAGTATTTT
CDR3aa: CASSIDRAGGMSTDTQYF

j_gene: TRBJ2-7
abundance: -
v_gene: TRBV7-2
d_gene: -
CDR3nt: TGTGCCAGCAGCTTAAGGTCCCTCGACCGGTCCAACGAGCAGTACTTC
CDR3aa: CASSLRSLDRSNEQYF

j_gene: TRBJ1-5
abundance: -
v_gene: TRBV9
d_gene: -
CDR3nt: TGTGCCAGCAGCCCTCATACAGGGATACTCAATCAGCCCCAGCATTTT
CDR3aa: CASSPHTGILNQPQHF

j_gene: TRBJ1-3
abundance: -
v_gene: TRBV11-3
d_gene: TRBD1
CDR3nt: TGTGCCAGCAGCCCTGGGACAGTGGCTGGAAACACCATATATTTT
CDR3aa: CASSPGTVAGNTIYF

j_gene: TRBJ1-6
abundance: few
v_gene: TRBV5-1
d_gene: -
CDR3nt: TGCGCCAGCAGCTTGGCGGTTGGGAATTCACCCCTCCACTTT
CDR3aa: CASSLAVGNSPLHF

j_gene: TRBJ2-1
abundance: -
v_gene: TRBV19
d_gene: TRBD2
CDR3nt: TGTGCCAGTAGTATCGGCCGGCTTAAAGCGGGGGGGCCTAATGAGCAGTTCTTC
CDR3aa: CASSIGRLKAGGPNEQFF

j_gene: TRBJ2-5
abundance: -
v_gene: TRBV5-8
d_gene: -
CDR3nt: TGTGCCAGCAGCTTGGGAAGGGAAGAGGAGACCCAGTACTTC
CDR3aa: CASSLGREEETQYF

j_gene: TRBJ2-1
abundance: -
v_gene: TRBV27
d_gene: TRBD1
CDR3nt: TGTGCCAGCAGCCAAGACAGGGTGCGGCACAATGAGCAGTTCTTC
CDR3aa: CASSQDRVRHNEQFF